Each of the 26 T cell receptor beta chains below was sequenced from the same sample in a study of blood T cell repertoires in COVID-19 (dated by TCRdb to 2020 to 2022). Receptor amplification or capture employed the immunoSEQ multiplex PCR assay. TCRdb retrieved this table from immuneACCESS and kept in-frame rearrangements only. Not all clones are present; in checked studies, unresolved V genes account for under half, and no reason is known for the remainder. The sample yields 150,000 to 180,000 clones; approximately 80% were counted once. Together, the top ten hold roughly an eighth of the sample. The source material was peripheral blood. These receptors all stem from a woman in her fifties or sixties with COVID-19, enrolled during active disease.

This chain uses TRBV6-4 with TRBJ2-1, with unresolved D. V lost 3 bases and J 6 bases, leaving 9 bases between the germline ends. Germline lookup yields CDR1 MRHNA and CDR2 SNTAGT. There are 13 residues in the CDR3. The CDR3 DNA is TGTGCCAGCAGTGAAGGTGAGGCCAATGAGCAGTTCTTC. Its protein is CASSEGEANEQFF.

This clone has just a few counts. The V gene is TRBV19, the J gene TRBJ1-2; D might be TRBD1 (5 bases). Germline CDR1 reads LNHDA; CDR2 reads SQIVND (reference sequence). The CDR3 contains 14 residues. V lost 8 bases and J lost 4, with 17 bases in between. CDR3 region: CASRGVGPFYGYTF. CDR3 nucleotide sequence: TGTGCCAGTCGGGGGGTTGGACCATTCTATGGCTACACCTTC.

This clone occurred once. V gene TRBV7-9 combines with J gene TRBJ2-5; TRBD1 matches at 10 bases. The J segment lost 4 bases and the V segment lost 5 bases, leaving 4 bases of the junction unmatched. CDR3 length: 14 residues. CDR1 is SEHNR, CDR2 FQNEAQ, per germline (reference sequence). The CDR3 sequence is CASSPGDRGETQYF. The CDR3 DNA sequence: TGTGCCAGCAGCCCCGGGGACAGGGGAGAGACCCAGTACTTC.

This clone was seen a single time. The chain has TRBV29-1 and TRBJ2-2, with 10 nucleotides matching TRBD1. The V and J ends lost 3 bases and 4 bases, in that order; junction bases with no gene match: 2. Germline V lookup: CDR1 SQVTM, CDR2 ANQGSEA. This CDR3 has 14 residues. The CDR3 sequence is CSVDGDRGTGELFF. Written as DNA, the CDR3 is TGCAGCGTTGATGGGGACAGGGGCACCGGGGAGCTGTTTTTT.

The CDR3 loop is CASSVGQGLPGELFF. In nucleotides, the CDR3 is TGTGCCAGCAGCGTCGGACAGGGTCTCCCCGGGGAGCTGTTTTTT. The chain is built from TRBV9 and TRBJ2-2; 8 nucleotides agree with TRBD1. Germline values: CDR1 SGDLS, CDR2 YYNGEE. V dropped 2 bases and J dropped 6; count of bases not matched to a gene: 6. This CDR3 has 15 amino acids.

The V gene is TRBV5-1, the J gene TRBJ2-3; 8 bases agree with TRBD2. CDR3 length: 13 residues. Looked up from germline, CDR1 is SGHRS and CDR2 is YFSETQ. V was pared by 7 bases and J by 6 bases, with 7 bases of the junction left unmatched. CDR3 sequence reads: CASQPAGVDTQYF. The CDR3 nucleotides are TGCGCCAGCCAGCCAGCGGGAGTTGATACGCAGTATTTT.

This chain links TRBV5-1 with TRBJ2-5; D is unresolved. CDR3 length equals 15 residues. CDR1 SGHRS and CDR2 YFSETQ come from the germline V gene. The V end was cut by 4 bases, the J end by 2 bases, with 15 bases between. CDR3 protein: CASSQVVGPQETQYF. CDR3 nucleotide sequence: TGCGCCAGCAGCCAAGTTGTGGGCCCTCAAGAGACCCAGTACTTC.

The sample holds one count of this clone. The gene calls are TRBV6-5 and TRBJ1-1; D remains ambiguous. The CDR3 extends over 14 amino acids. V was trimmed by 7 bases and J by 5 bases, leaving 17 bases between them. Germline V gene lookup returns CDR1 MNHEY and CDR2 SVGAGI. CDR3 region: CASTLSGLRTEAFF. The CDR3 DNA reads TGTGCCAGCACCCTCAGCGGTTTGAGGACTGAAGCTTTCTTT.

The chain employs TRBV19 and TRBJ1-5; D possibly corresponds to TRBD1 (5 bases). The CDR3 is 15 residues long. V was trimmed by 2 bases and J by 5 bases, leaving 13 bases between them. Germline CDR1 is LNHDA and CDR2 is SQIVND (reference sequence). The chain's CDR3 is CASSISPGIHQPQHF. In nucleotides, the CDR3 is TGTGCCAGTAGTATATCCCCAGGGATCCATCAGCCCCAGCATTTT. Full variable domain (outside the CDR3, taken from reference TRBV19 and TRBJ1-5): DGGITQSPKYLFRKEGQNVTLSCEQNLNHDAMYWYRQDPGQGLRLIYYSQIVNDFQKGDIAEGYSVSREKKESFPLTVTSAQKNPTAFYLCASSISPGIHQPQHFGDGTRLSIL.

CDR3 sequence: CASSPKLAATYEQYF. The CDR3 nucleotides read TGTGCCAGCTCACCAAAGCTAGCGGCAACCTACGAGCAGTACTTC. The chain has TRBV18 and TRBJ2-7, with 7 bases lining up with TRBD2. The germline gives CDR1 KGHSH, CDR2 LQKENI. CDR3 length: 15 amino acids. Trimming took 2 bases from V and 2 from J; bases not matched to a gene: 6.

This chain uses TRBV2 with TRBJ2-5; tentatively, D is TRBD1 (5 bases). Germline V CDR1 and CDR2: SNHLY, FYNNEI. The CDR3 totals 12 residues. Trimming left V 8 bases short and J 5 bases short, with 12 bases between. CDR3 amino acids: CASDAGLETQYF. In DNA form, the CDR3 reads TGTGCCAGCGATGCAGGGCTGGAGACCCAGTACTTC.

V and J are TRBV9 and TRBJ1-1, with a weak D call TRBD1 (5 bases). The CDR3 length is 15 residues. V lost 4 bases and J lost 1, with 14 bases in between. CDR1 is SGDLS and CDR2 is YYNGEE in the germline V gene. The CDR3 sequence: CASSLRAGQNTEAFF. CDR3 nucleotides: TGTGCCAGCAGCCTTCGGGCAGGGCAGAACACTGAAGCTTTCTTT.

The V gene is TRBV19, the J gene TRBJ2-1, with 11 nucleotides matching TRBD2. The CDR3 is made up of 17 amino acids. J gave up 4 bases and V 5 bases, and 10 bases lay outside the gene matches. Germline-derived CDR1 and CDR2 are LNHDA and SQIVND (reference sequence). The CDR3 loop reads CASSASGLADWYNEQFF. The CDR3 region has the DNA TGTGCCAGTAGTGCTTCGGGACTAGCGGATTGGTACAATGAGCAGTTCTTC. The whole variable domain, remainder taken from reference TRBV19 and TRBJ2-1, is DGGITQSPKYLFRKEGQNVTLSCEQNLNHDAMYWYRQDPGQGLRLIYYSQIVNDFQKGDIAEGYSVSREKKESFPLTVTSAQKNPTAFYLCASSASGLADWYNEQFFGPGTRLTVL.

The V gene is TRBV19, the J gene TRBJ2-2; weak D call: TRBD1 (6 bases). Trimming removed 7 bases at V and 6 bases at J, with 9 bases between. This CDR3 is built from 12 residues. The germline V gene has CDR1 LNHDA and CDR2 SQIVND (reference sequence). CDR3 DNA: TGTGCCAGTACAGGGGCTTCCGGGGAGCTGTTTTTT. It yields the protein CASTGASGELFF.

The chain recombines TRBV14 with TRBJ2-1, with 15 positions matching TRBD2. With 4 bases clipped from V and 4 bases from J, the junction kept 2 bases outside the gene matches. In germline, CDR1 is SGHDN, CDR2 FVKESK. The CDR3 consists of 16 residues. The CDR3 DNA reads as TGTGCCAGCAGCCCTGGGACTAGCGGGAGGTACAATGAGCAGTTCTTC. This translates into CASSPGTSGRYNEQFF.

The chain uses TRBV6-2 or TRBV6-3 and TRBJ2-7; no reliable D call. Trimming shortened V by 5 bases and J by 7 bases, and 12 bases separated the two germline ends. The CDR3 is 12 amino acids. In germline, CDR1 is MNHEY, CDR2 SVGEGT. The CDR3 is CASSTGSWEQYV. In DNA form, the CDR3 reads TGTGCCAGCAGTACCGGGTCTTGGGAGCAGTACGTC.

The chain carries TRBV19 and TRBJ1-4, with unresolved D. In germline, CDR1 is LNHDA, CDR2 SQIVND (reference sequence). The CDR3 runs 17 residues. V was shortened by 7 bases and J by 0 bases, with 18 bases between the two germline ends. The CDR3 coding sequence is TGTGCCAGTAACCCAGGTTTCATTTTGGCAACTAATGAAAAACTGTTTTTT. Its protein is CASNPGFILATNEKLFF.

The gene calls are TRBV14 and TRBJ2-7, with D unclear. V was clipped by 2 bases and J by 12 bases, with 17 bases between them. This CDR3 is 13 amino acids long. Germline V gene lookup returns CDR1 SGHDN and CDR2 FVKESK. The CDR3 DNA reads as TGTGCCAGCAGCCAATTAACGGCGCGGAAGATGTACTTC. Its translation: CASSQLTARKMYF.

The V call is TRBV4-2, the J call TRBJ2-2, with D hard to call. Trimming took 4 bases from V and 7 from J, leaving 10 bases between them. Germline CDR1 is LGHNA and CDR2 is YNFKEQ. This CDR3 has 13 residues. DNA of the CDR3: TGTGCCAGCAGCCGCGAAACAGACGGGGAGCTGTTTTTT. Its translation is CASSRETDGELFF.

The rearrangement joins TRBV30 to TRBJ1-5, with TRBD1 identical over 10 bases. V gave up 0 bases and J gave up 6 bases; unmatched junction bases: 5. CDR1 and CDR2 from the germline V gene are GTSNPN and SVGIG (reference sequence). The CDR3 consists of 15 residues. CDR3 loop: CAWSVGTGDGQPQHF. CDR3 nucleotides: TGTGCCTGGAGTGTAGGGACAGGGGATGGTCAGCCCCAGCATTTT.

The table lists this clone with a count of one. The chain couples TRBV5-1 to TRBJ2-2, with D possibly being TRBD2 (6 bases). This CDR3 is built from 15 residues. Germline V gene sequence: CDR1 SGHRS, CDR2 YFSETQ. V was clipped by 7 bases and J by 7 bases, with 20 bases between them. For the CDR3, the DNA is TGCGCCAGCCGAACGGGAGAAGGATTACACGGGGAGCTGTTTTTT. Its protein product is CASRTGEGLHGELFF.

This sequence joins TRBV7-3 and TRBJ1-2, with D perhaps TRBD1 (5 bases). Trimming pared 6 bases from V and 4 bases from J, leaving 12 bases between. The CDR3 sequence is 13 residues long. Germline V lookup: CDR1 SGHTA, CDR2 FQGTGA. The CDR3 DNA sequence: TGTGCCAGCAGTCCGACAGCATTCTATGGCTACACCTTC. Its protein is CASSPTAFYGYTF.

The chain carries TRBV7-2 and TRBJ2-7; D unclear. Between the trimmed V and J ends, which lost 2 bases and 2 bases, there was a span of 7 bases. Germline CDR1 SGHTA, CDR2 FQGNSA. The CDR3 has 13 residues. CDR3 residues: CASSLPGPYEQYV. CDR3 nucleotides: TGTGCCAGCAGCTTACCGGGTCCCTACGAGCAGTACGTC.

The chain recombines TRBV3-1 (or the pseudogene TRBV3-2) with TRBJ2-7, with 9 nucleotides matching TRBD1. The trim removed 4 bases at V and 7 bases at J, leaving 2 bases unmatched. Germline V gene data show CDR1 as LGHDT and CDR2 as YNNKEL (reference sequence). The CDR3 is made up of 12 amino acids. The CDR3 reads CASSLGQGEQYF. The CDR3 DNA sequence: TGTGCCAGCAGCCTCGGACAGGGGGAGCAGTACTTC.

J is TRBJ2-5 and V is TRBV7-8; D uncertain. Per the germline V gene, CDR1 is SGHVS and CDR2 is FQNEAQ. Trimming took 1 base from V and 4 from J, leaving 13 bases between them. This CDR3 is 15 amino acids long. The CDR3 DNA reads TGTGCCAGCAGCTTAGATGACCTCGGCGGAGAGACCCAGTACTTC. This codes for CASSLDDLGGETQYF.

This CDR3 is CAIGRSSGPWGDGELFF. CDR3 DNA: TGTGCCATCGGTCGGAGTAGCGGCCCCTGGGGGGACGGGGAGCTGTTTTTT. V usage is TRBV10-3 and J usage is TRBJ2-2; tentatively, D is TRBD2 (6 bases). The germline CDR1 and CDR2 sequences are ENHRY and SYGVKD. There are 17 residues in the CDR3. Trimming took off 8 bases at V and 7 bases at J, with 26 bases between the two ends.